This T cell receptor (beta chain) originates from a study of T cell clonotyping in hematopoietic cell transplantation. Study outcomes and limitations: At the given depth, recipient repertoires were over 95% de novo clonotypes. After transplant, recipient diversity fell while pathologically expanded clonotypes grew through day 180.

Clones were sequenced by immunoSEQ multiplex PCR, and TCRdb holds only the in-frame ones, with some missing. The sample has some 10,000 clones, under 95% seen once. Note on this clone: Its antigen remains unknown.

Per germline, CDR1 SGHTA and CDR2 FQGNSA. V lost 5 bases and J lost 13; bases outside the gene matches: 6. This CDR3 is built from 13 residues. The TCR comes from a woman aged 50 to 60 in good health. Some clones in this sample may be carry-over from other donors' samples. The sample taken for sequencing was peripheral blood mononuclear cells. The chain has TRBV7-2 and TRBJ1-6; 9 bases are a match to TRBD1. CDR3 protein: CASSRDRVSPLHF. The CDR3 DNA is TGTGCCAGCAGCCGGGACAGGGTCTCTCCCCTCCACTTT.